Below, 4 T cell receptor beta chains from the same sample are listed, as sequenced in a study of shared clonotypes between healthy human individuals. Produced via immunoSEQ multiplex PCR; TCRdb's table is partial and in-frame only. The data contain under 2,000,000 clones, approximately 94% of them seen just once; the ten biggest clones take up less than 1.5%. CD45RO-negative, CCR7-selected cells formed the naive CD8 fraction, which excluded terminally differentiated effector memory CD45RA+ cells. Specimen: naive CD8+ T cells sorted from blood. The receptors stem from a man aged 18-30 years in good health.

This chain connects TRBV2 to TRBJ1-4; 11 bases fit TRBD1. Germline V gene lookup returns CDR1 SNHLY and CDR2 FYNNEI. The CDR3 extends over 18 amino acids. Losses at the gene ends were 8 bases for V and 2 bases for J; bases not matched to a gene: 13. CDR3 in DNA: TGTGCCAGCGGCCCTCCGGACAGGGGGCCGTACACTAATGAAAAACTGTTTTTT. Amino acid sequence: CASGPPDRGPYTNEKLFF.

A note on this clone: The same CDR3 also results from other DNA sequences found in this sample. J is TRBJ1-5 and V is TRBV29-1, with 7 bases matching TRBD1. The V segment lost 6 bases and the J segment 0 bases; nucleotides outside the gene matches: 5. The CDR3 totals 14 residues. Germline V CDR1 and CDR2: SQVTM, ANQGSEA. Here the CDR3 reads CSVSGTDSNQPQHF. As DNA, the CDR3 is TGCAGCGTCTCCGGGACAGATAGCAATCAGCCCCAGCATTTT.

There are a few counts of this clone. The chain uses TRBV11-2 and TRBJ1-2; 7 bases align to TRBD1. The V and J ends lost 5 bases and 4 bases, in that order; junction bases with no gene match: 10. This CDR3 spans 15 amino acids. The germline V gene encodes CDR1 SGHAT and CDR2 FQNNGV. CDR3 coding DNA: TGTGCCAGCAGCCAGGGGGGAGAGTTGGGCTATGGCTACACCTTC. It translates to CASSQGGELGYGYTF. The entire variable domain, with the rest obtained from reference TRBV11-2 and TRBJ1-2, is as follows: EAGVAQSPRYKIIEKRQSVAFWCNPISGHATLYWYQQILGQGPKLLIQFQNNGVVDDSQLPKDRFSAERLKGVDSTLKIQPAKLEDSAVYLCASSQGGELGYGYTFGSGTRLTVV.

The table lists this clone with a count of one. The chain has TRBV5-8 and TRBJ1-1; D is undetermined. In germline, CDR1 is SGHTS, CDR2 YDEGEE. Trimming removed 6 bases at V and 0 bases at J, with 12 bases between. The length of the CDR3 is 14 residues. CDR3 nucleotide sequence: TGTGCCAGCAACATTTTATCGCTGAACACTGAAGCTTTCTTT. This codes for CASNILSLNTEAFF.